The clone carrying this TCR beta chain was seen once. This sample was included in a study of cytomegalovirus exposure and HLA in healthy donors. V lost 5 bases to trimming and J lost 8 bases; unmatched junction nucleotides: 4. Germline V CDR1 and CDR2: MNHEY, SVGAGI. This CDR3 contains 12 residues. Method: immunoSEQ multiplex PCR; TCRdb's copy keeps in-frame clones and lacks some. In the table there are about 74,000 clones, 94% of which are singletons. V usage is TRBV6-5 and J usage is TRBJ1-2, with 8 bases that match TRBD1. The receptor was isolated from a woman between 18 and 29 years old in good health and CMV-seropositive. Material: PBMCs. CDR3 protein: CASSTGGRGYTF. CDR3 bases: TGTGCCAGCAGTACAGGGGGACGAGGCTACACCTTC.